A single sample is the source of the 10 T cell receptor beta chains below, sequenced in a study of regulatory and conventional T cells in RAG deficiency (dated by TCRdb to 2015 to 2018). The method was the immunoSEQ multiplex PCR assay. TCRdb's version of the immuneACCESS table is confined to in-frame rearrangements and falls short of the full clone set. An unresolved V gene accounts for under half of the shortfall where checked; the remainder is of unknown origin. Recorded for this sample are around 30,000 clones; approximately 90% of them occurred a single time. Together, the top ten hold about 5% of the sample. These data are also associated with another study on regulatory T cells. The other study reports the following: The multiplex PCR used 52 forward TRBV primers and 13 reverse TRBJ primers, with assay-based and computational corrections for amplification bias.

Specimen: CD8+ T cells sorted from blood. The receptors come from a human donor in good health.

Written as DNA, the CDR3 is TGTGCCAGCAGTGCATACCCGGGGGGGAATGAAAAACTGTTTTTT. This encodes CASSAYPGGNEKLFF. V and J are TRBV6-1 and TRBJ1-4; tentatively, D is TRBD1 (5 bases). V was trimmed by 4 bases and J by 5 bases, leaving 14 bases between them. This CDR3 has 15 residues. The germline gives CDR1 MNHNS, CDR2 SASEGT.

This clone was detected once. The chain couples TRBV10-1 to TRBJ2-2; 13 bases fit TRBD2. J gave up 5 bases and V 3 bases, and 3 bases lay outside the gene matches. This CDR3 is built from 16 residues. The V gene's germline CDR1 is WNHNN and CDR2 SYGVQD (reference sequence). CDR3 residues: CASSDGTSGITGELFF. In DNA, the CDR3 is TGCGCCAGCAGTGATGGGACTAGCGGGATAACCGGGGAGCTGTTTTTT.

The gene calls are TRBV5-1 and TRBJ2-7, with TRBD2 matching 10 bases. Germline CDR1 reads SGHRS; CDR2 reads YFSETQ. This CDR3 spans 15 amino acids. With V trimmed by 7 bases and J by 3 bases, 10 bases remained unmatched. CDR3 nucleotides: TGCGCCAGCGGGACCGGGACTAGCGAGATCTACGAGCAGTACTTC. It encodes CASGTGTSEIYEQYF.

The chain combines TRBV10-2 with TRBJ2-1, with D perhaps matching TRBD1 or TRBD2 (5 bases each). Per germline, CDR1 WSHSY and CDR2 SAAADI. Trimming removed 2 bases at V and 4 bases at J, with 21 bases between. The CDR3 totals 18 residues. In nucleotides, the CDR3 is TGCGCCAGCAGTGAGACACCAGCGCAAGGGGACCGGTACAATGAGCAGTTCTTC. Translated: CASSETPAQGDRYNEQFF.

The chain uses TRBV7-2 and TRBJ2-3, with TRBD2 matching over 15 bases. V trimming: 0 bases; J trimming: 1 base; junction bases outside the gene matches: 14. The CDR3 is 22 amino acids. Germline loops: CDR1 SGHTA, CDR2 FQGNSA. Here the CDR3 reads CASSLAPPRGLAGGEGTDTQYF. CDR3 in DNA: TGTGCCAGCAGCTTAGCTCCACCCCGGGGACTAGCGGGGGGTGAAGGCACAGATACGCAGTATTTT.

The genes are TRBV5-6 and TRBJ2-3, with a tentative D call TRBD1 (6 bases). Germline CDR1 is SGHDT and CDR2 is YYEEEE. CDR3 size: 14 residues. V dropped 0 bases and J dropped 5 bases, with 10 bases sitting between them. CDR3 nucleotide sequence: TGTGCCAGCAGCTTGGAACTCAGGGGAGATACGCAGTATTTT. As protein: CASSLELRGDTQYF. The full variable domain, in which reference TRBV5-6 and TRBJ2-3 provide the parts outside the CDR3, is DAGVTQSPTHLIKTRGQQVTLRCSPKSGHDTVSWYQQALGQGPQFIFQYYEEEERQRGNFPDRFSGHQFPNYSSELNVNALLLGDSALYLCASSLELRGDTQYFGPGTRLTVL.

Of note for this clone: Different DNA sequences within this sample yield the same CDR3. V usage is TRBV6-5 and J usage is TRBJ1-1; 7 positions match TRBD1. V was pared by 5 bases and J by 6 bases, with 3 bases of the junction left unmatched. Germline V gene sequence: CDR1 MNHEY, CDR2 SVGAGI. The CDR3 has 12 residues. In DNA form, the CDR3 reads TGTGCCAGCAGTCCAGGGACAGCTGAAGCTTTCTTT. Translating it yields CASSPGTAEAFF.

The J gene is TRBJ2-7, the V gene TRBV27, with D maybe TRBD1 (6 bases). The CDR3 has 15 amino acids. The germline V and J ends were trimmed by 2 bases and 0 bases, with 11 bases remaining between them. Germline lookup yields CDR1 MNHEY and CDR2 SMNVEV (reference sequence). CDR3 region: CASSLVGTPSYEQYF. CDR3 DNA: TGTGCCAGCAGTTTAGTCGGGACACCCTCCTACGAGCAGTACTTC.

The chain couples TRBV25-1 to TRBJ2-1; TRBD1 aligns across 9 bases. Germline V gives CDR1 MGHDK, CDR2 SYGVNS. There are 15 residues in the CDR3. J was trimmed by 7 bases and V by 3 bases; bases with no gene match: 7. The CDR3 sequence: CASSDLTGGKNEQFF. CDR3 DNA: TGTGCCAGCAGTGATTTGACAGGGGGGAAAAATGAGCAGTTCTTC. The full variable domain, rest sourced from reference TRBV25-1 and TRBJ2-1, is EADIYQTPRYLVIGTGKKITLECSQTMGHDKMYWYQQDPGMELHLIHYSYGVNSTEKGDLSSESTVSRIRTEHFPLTLESARPSHTSQYLCASSDLTGGKNEQFFGPGTRLTVL.

This chain uses TRBV2 with TRBJ2-3; 9 nucleotides align to TRBD1. Germline V gives CDR1 SNHLY, CDR2 FYNNEI. Trimming took 6 bases from V and 5 from J; bases not matched to a gene: 9. This CDR3 is 15 amino acids long. The CDR3 sequence is CASSHGQGLGDTQYF. DNA for the CDR3: TGTGCCAGCAGCCATGGACAGGGGTTGGGAGATACGCAGTATTTT.